This T cell receptor beta chain was recovered during a study of molecular identifiers for immune sequencing clone quantification. In its sample, this clonotype was seen many times. TCRdb reprocessed the PCR reads via MiXCR and lists one record per CDR3 protein. The repertoire holds roughly 93,000 distinct CDR3 sequences, with about 23% as singletons. Sequencing was performed on naive CD8+ T cells from blood, with Jurkat cell RNA spiked in. Subset specified: FACS-sorted CD8+CD4-CCR7+CD45RA+ naive T cells. This clonotype was obtained from a human donor in good health. Some libraries in this study had Jurkat cell RNA spiked in.

CDR3 region: CASSLLVTTGYPGTSGTEQYF. In nucleotides, the CDR3 is TGTGCCAGCAGTTTATTGGTCACGACGGGATACCCCGGGACTAGCGGGACCGAGCAGTACTTC. V gene TRBV28 combines with J gene TRBJ2-7, with TRBD2 identical over 13 bases. There are 21 residues in the CDR3. The trim removed 1 base at V and 6 bases at J, leaving 21 bases unmatched. Germline lookup yields CDR1 MDHEN and CDR2 SYDVKM.